This T cell receptor beta chain originates from a study of T cells in Graves' hyperthyroidism and ophthalmopathy. V shed 8 bases and J 5 bases; nucleotides not matched to a gene: 10. Per germline, CDR1 MGHDK and CDR2 SYGVNS. The CDR3 runs to 14 residues. Study results and limitations: The model forecast ophthalmopathy, anticipating it by a median about six months before onset.

Stable Graves' hyperthyroidism denoted no ophthalmopathy progression over 18 months. Patients were aged 18 to 65, had disease duration under 2 months, and had newly diagnosed hyperthyroidism. Uncontrolled infections, other autoimmune diseases, pregnancy or lactation led to exclusion of patients. As for this clonotype: Its cognate antigen is unknown.

Amplification of TCR beta CDR3 regions used RNA as the template. HTBI primers were the set used in a first-round RT-PCR of the TCR CDR3. TCRdb reprocessed the multiplex PCR reads with MiXCR, giving one entry per CDR3 protein. Seen here are approximately 870,000 distinct CDR3 sequences, about 38% observed once, and the top ten hold 7% to 10%. This sequence originates from a man aged 18 to 29 with Graves' hyperthyroidism. The rearrangement uses TRBV25-1 and TRBJ2-7, with 9 positions matching TRBD1. Sequenced sample: blood. The CDR3 spells CASGRQGGPDEQYF. The CDR3 bases are TGTGCCAGCGGTAGACAGGGGGGCCCCGACGAGCAGTACTTC.